This T cell receptor (beta chain) was sequenced for a study of blood T cell repertoires in COVID-19. About the study: Researchers got acute and convalescent COVID-19 samples from the United States, Italy and Spain.

The CDR3 runs to 15 residues. V was clipped by 7 bases and J by 1 base, with 16 bases between them. The germline V gene has CDR1 MNHNY and CDR2 SVGAGI (reference sequence). Seattle participants joined during active infection and were tracked over time. Original analysis: Using reference gene primer amplification, nucleated cell counts were estimated. Sequencing used immunoSEQ multiplex PCR; TCRdb keeps in-frame clones, though not all of them. V and J calls and clone size come straight from that table; D and trimming were deduced from the DNA. The sample has almost 400,000 clones; 87% are singletons. V gene TRBV6-6 combines with J gene TRBJ1-2; possibly TRBD1 for D (6 bases). The receptor was derived from a woman aged 55-70 years with COVID-19, enrolled during active disease. The material sequenced was peripheral blood. Here the CDR3 DNA reads TGTGCCAGCACCGACGGGGGGGCCATTAACTATGGCTACACCTTC. Its translation: CASTDGGAINYGYTF.